The 8 T cell receptor beta chains below all came from one sample that was sequenced in a study of blood T cell repertoires in COVID-19. Sequenced by immunoSEQ multiplex PCR; TCRdb stores in-frame clones only, minus some. The sample has approximately 280,000 clones; 70% to 85% are singletons. The source material was peripheral blood. The origin of the receptors is a human donor with COVID-19, enrolled during active disease. The donor label of this sample is uncertain.

The chain uses TRBV12-5 and TRBJ2-7, with a tentative D call TRBD2 (5 bases). The CDR3 consists of 11 residues. Deletions cut 2 bases from V and 7 bases from J, with 6 bases between. CDR1 and CDR2 from the germline V gene are LGHNT and FRNRAP. In DNA, the CDR3 is TGTGCTAGTGGTTTGACGGGAGAGCAGTACTTC. Its protein product is CASGLTGEQYF.

The chain combines TRBV5-1 with TRBJ2-5; 7 nucleotides match TRBD1. V lost 4 bases, J lost 2 bases, and 5 bases stayed unmatched. CDR3 length: 14 residues. Germline loops: CDR1 SGHRS, CDR2 YFSETQ. The CDR3 coding sequence is TGCGCCAGCAGCCTGGGACAGCAACAAGAGACCCAGTACTTC. It specifies CASSLGQQQETQYF.

This clone was seen a handful of times. The J gene is TRBJ1-2, the V gene TRBV10-3; perhaps TRBD1 as D (6 bases). V was pared by 3 bases and J by 4 bases, with 15 bases between. Germline CDR1 is ENHRY and CDR2 is SYGVKD. The CDR3 length is 15 residues. As DNA, the CDR3 is TGTGCCATCAGTGACGAAGGCAGGGGCTTCTATGGCTACACCTTC. Residues: CAISDEGRGFYGYTF.

The CDR3 sequence is CSVVQGPGGTEAFF. CDR3 nucleotides: TGCAGCGTTGTGCAGGGGCCGGGGGGCACTGAAGCTTTCTTT. This chain uses TRBV29-1 with TRBJ1-1, with D possibly matching TRBD1 (6 bases). Germline CDR1 SQVTM, CDR2 ANQGSEA. The V end lost 4 bases, the J end lost 4 bases, and 16 bases lay between the germline ends. CDR3 length: 14 amino acids.

The chain has TRBV7-2 and TRBJ1-1; D not resolved. The CDR3 is 15 amino acids. Germline V gene lookup returns CDR1 SGHTA and CDR2 FQGNSA. Trimming removed 1 base at V and 1 base at J, with 10 bases between. The CDR3 protein is CASSLEDTWNTEAFF. DNA of the CDR3: TGTGCCAGCAGCTTAGAAGACACATGGAACACTGAAGCTTTCTTT.

This chain joins TRBV5-1 and TRBJ1-1; unclear D gene. The CDR3 is 14 amino acids. V lost 0 bases and J 1 base, leaving 7 bases between the germline ends. Per germline, CDR1 SGHRS and CDR2 YFSETQ. CDR3 sequence reads: CASSLAHRNTEAFF. As DNA, the CDR3 is TGCGCCAGCAGCTTGGCACACCGGAACACTGAAGCTTTCTTT. The complete variable domain, with remaining parts taken from reference TRBV5-1 and TRBJ1-1, reads KAGVTQTPRYLIKTRGQQVTLSCSPISGHRSVSWYQQTPGQGLQFLFEYFSETQRNKGNFPGRFSGRQFSNSRSEMNVSTLELGDSALYLCASSLAHRNTEAFFGQGTRLTVV.

V usage is TRBV3-1 (or the pseudogene TRBV3-2) and J usage is TRBJ1-1; possible D gene TRBD1, 5 bases. The CDR3 is made up of 13 amino acids. Trimming left V 7 bases short and J 6 bases short, with 15 bases between. Germline CDR1 reads LGHDT; CDR2 reads YNNKEL (reference sequence). This CDR3 is CASKLNGGSEAFF. The DNA for the CDR3 is TGTGCCAGCAAACTCAACGGGGGGTCTGAAGCTTTCTTT.

V and J are TRBV15 and TRBJ2-7; 7 bases match TRBD2. This CDR3 spans 17 amino acids. After removal of 0 bases from V and 0 bases from J, the junction contained 8 bases not matched to a gene. Germline lookup yields CDR1 LNHNV and CDR2 YYDKDF (reference sequence). The CDR3 protein is CATSRDLSGRSSYEQYF. DNA for the CDR3: TGTGCCACCAGCAGAGATCTTAGCGGGCGAAGCTCCTACGAGCAGTACTTC.